The TCR beta chain under discussion was sequenced for a study of response to subunit inactivated influenza vaccine. Overall study results and limits: Each seasonal influenza vaccination, the authors suggested, recruits few new T cells.

Germline-derived CDR1 and CDR2 are SGHVS and FNYEAQ. This CDR3 comprises 15 residues. Via MiXCR, TCRdb re-called the RT-PCR reads, giving one row per CDR3 protein. Seen here are 600,000 to 850,000 distinct CDR3 sequences, less than 15% observed once, and the top ten hold 7.5% to 8%. This clonotype came up a few times. The antigen is not known. Relative to the germline gene, one junction end is altered; a read error may explain this. The rearrangement uses TRBV7-6 and TRBJ1-4, with TRBD1 as a possible D gene (6 bases). The receptor was derived from a man aged 50-59 years who received an inactivated influenza vaccine. Sequencing was performed on PBMCs from blood, taken 14 to 15 days before vaccination. Written as DNA, the CDR3 is TGTGCCAGCAGCTTAGGGACAGCAACTTATGAAAAACTGTTTTTT. Amino acids: CASSLGTATYEKLFF.